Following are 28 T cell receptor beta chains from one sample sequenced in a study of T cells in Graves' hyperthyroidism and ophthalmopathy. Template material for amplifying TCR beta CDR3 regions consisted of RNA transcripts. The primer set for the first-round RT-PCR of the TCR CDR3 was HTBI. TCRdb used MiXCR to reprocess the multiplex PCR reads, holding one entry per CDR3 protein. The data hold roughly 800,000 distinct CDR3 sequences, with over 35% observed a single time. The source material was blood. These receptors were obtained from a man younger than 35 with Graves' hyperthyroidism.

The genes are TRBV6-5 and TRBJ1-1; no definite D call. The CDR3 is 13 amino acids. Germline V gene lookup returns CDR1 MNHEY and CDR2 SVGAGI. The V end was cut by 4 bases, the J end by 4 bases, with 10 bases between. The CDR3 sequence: CASSLGFGTEAFF. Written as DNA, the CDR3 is TGTGCCAGCAGTTTAGGGTTTGGCACTGAAGCTTTCTTT.

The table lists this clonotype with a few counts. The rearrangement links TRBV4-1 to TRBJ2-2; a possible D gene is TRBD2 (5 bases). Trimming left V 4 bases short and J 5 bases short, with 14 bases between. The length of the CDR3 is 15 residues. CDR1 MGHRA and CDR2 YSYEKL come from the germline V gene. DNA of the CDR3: TGCGCCAGCAGCCCCCTAGGGTCGGGAACCGGGGAGCTGTTTTTT. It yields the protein CASSPLGSGTGELFF.

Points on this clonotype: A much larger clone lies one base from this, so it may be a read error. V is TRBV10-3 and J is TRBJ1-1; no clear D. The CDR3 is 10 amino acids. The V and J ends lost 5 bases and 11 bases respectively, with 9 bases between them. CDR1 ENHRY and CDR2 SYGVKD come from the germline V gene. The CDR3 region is CAISPRGAFF. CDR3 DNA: TGTGCCATCAGTCCCAGAGGCGCTTTCTTT.

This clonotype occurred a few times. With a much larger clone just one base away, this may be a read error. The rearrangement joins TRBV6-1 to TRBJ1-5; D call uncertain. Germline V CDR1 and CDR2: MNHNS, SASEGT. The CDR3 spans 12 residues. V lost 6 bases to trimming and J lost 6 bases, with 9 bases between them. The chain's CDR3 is CASSPPAQPQHF. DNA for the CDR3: TGTGCCAGCAGCCCTCCGGCTCAGCCCCAGCATTTT.

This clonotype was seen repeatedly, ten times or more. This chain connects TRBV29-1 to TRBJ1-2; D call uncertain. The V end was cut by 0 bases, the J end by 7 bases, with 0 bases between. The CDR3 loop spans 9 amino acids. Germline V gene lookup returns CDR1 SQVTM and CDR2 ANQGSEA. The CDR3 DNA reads TGCAGCGTTGAAGATGGCTACACCTTC. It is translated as CSVEDGYTF.

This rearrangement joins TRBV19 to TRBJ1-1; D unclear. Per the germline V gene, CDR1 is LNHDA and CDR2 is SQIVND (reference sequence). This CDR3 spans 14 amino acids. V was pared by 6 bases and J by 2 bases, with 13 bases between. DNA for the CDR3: TGTGCCAGTAGCATGAAGCAGATCAACACTGAAGCTTTCTTT. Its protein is CASSMKQINTEAFF.

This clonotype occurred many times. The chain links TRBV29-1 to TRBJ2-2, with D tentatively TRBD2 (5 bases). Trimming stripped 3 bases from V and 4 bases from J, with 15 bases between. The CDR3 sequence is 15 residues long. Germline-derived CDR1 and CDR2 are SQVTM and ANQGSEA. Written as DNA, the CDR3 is TGCAGCGTTGAGAAAGGTGGGAGAGGCACCGGGGAGCTGTTTTTT. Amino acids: CSVEKGGRGTGELFF.

The CDR3 region has the DNA TGTGCCAGCCCCTTACCGACAGGGACCCTGGCGAAAGACTACGAGCAGTACTTC. Translating gives CASPLPTGTLAKDYEQYF. This sequence joins TRBV13 and TRBJ2-7; 7 bases map to TRBD1. This CDR3 has 18 amino acids. Trimming took 8 bases from V and 3 from J; bases not matched to a gene: 22. Germline V gives CDR1 PRHDT, CDR2 FYEKMQ (reference sequence).

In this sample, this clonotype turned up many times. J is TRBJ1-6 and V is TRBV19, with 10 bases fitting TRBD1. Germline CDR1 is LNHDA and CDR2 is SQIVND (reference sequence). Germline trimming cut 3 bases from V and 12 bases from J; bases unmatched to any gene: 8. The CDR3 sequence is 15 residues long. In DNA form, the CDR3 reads TGTGCCAGTAGTATCACCGGGACAGGGGTTAAACCCCTCCACTTT. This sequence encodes CASSITGTGVKPLHF.

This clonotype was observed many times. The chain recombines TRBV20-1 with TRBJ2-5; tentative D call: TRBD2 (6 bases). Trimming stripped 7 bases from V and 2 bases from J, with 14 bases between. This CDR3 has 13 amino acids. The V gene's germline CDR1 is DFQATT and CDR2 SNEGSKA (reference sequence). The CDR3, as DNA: TGCAGTGTACGGTTAGCGGTACAAGAGACCCAGTACTTC. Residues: CSVRLAVQETQYF.

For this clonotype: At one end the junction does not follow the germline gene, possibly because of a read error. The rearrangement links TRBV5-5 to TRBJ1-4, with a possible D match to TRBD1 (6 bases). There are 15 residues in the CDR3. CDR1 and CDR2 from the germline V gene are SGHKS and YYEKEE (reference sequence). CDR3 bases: TGTGCCAGCAGCTTTGGGGGGACAACGAATGAAAAACTGTTTTTT. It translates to CASSFGGTTNEKLFF.

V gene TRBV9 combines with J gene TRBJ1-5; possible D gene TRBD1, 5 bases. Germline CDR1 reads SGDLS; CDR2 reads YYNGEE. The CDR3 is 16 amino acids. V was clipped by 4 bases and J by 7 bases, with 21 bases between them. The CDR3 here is CASSLARGLRGQPQHF. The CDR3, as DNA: TGTGCCAGCAGCTTAGCTCGTGGGCTCCGGGGGCAGCCCCAGCATTTT.

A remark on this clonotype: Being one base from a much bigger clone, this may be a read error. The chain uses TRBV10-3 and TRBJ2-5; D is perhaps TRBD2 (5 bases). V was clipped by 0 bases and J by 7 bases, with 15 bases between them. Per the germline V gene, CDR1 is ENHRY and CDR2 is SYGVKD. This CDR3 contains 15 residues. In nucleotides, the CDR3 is TGTGCCATCAGTGAGTCGACTCACCGACGGGGGACCCAGTACTTC. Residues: CAISESTHRRGTQYF.

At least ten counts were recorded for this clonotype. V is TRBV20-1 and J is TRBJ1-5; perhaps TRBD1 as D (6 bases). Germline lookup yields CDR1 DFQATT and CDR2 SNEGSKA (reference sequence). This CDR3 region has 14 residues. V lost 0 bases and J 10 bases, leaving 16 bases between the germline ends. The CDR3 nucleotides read TGCAGTGCTAGAGATCGGGGGGGCAGAGGACCCCAGCATTTT. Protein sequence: CSARDRGGRGPQHF.

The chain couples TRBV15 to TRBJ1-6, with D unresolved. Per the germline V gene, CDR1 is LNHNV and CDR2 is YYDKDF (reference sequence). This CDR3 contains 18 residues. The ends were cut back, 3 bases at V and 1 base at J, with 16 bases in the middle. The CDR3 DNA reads TGTGCCACCAGCAGCGAAGGGTTTACCTCGTCCTATAATTCACCCCTCCACTTT. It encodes CATSSEGFTSSYNSPLHF.

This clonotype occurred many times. As DNA, the CDR3 is TGCAGCGTTCTGGACAGACAGGACACTGAAGCTTTCTTT. Its translation: CSVLDRQDTEAFF. The chain couples TRBV29-1 to TRBJ1-1; possibly TRBD1 for D (6 bases). V dropped 5 bases and J dropped 3 bases, with 13 bases sitting between them. This CDR3 contains 13 residues. CDR1 and CDR2 (germline): SQVTM, ANQGSEA.

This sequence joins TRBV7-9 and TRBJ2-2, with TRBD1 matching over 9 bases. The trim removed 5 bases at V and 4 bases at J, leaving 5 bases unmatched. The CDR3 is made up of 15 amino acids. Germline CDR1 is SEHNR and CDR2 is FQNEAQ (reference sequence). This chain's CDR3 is CASSLIQGATGELFF. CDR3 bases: TGTGCCAGCAGCCTGATACAGGGGGCCACCGGGGAGCTGTTTTTT.

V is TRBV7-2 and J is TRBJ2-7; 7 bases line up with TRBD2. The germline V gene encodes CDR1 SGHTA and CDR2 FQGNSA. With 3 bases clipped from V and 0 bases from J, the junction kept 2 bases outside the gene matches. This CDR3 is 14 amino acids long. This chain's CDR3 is CASSLGRVSYEQYF. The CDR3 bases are TGTGCCAGCAGCTTGGGGAGGGTCTCCTACGAGCAGTACTTC.

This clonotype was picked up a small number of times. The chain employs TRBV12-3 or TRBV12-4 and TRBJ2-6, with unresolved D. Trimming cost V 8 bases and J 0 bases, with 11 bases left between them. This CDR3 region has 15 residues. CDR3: CASGIQRSGANVLTF. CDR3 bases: TGTGCCAGCGGAATACAGCGCTCTGGGGCCAACGTCCTGACTTTC.

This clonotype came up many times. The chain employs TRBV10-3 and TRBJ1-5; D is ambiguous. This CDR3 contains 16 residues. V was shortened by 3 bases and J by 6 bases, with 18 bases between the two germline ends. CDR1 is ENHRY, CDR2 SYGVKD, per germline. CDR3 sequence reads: CAISDQGSSYGQPQHF. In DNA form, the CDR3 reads TGTGCCATCAGTGATCAAGGTTCATCGTATGGTCAGCCCCAGCATTTT.

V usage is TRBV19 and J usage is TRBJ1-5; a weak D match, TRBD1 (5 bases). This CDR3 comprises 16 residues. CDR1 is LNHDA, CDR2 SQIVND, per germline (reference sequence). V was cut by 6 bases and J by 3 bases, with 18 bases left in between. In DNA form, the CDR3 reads TGTGCCAGTAGAAATCCAGCCAGGGTAGACAATCAGCCCCAGCATTTT. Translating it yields CASRNPARVDNQPQHF. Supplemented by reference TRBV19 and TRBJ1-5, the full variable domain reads DGGITQSPKYLFRKEGQNVTLSCEQNLNHDAMYWYRQDPGQGLRLIYYSQIVNDFQKGDIAEGYSVSREKKESFPLTVTSAQKNPTAFYLCASRNPARVDNQPQHFGDGTRLSIL.

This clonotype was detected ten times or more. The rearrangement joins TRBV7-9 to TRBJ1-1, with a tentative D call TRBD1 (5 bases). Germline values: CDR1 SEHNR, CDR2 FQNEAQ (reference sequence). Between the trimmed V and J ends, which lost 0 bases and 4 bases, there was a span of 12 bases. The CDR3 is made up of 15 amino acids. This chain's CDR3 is CASSLAQGVGTEAFF. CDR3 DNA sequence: TGTGCCAGCAGCTTAGCGCAAGGGGTCGGCACTGAAGCTTTCTTT.

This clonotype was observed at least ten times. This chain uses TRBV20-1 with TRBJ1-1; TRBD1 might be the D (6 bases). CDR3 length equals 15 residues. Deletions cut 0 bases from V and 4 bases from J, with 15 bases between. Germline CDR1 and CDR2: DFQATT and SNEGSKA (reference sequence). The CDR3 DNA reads TGCAGTGCTAGAGATAGACGGGACATGAGCACTGAAGCTTTCTTT. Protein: CSARDRRDMSTEAFF.

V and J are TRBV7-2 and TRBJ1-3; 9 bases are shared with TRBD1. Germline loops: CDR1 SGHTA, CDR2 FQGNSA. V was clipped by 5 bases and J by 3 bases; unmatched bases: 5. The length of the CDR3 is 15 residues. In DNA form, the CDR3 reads TGTGCCAGCAGCGTGGGACAGGGATATGGAAACACCATATATTTT. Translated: CASSVGQGYGNTIYF.

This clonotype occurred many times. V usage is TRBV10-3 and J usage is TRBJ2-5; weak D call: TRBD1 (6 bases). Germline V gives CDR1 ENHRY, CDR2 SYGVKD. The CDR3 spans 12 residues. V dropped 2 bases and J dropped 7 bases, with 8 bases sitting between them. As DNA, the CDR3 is TGTGCCATCAGTGAGGTACAGGGGACCCAGTACTTC. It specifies CAISEVQGTQYF.

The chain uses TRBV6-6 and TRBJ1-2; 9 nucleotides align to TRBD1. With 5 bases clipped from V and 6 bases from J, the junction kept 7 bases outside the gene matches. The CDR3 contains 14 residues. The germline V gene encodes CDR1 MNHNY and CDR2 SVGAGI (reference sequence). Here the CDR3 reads CASSARGTGHGYTF. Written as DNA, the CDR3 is TGTGCCAGCAGTGCCCGAGGGACAGGGCATGGCTACACCTTC.

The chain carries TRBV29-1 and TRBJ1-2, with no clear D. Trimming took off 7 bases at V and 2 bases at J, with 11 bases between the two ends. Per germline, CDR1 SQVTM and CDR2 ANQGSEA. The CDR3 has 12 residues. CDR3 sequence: CSAGKSNYGYTF. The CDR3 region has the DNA TGCAGCGCGGGTAAGTCGAACTATGGCTACACCTTC. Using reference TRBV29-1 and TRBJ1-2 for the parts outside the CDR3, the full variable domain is SAVISQKPSRDICQRGTSLTIQCQVDSQVTMMFWYRQQPGQSLTLIATANQGSEATYESGFVIDKFPISRPNLTFSTLTVSNMSPEDSSIYLCSAGKSNYGYTFGSGTRLTVV.

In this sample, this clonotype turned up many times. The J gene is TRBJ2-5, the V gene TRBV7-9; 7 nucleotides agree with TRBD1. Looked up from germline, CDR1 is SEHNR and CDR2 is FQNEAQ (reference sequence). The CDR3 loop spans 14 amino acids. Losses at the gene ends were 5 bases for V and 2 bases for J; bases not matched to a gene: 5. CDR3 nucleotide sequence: TGTGCCAGCAGCCGGACAGGAGAACAAGAGACCCAGTACTTC. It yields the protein CASSRTGEQETQYF.